The rows below give T cell receptor beta chains drawn from one sample of a study of T cell changes during pregnancy in multiple sclerosis. Using immunoSEQ multiplex PCR, the repertoire was profiled, and TCRdb retains in-frame clones only, with some absent. Found here are over 35,000 clones, approximately 92% of them singletons; the top ten hold approximately 1.2%. The specimen sequenced was peripheral blood. These receptors originate from a female donor with multiple sclerosis, enrolled in a pregnancy study. Both conserved end residues are trimmed from each CDR3.

CDR3 length: 13; J gene: TRBJ1-3; V gene: TRBV7-2; CDR3 protein: ASSPRTGRGDTIY
CDR3 length: 11; J gene: TRBJ1-1; V gene: TRBV6-1; CDR3 protein: ASSSGMNTEAF
CDR3 length: 11; J gene: TRBJ1-3; V gene: TRBV25-1; CDR3 protein: ASNRGHGNTIY
CDR3 length: 11; J gene: TRBJ2-5; V gene: TRBV5-4; CDR3 protein: ASRPGAEETQY
CDR3 length: 13; J gene: TRBJ2-1; V gene: TRBV7-6; CDR3 protein: ASRTRQGASDEQF
CDR3 length: 12; J gene: TRBJ1-1; V gene: TRBV18; CDR3 protein: ASSPNGGNTEAF
CDR3 length: 13; J gene: TRBJ2-1; V gene: TRBV5-8; CDR3 protein: ASSLGTSWGNEQF
CDR3 length: 13; J gene: TRBJ2-3; V gene: TRBV13; CDR3 protein: ASSLTEGGTDTQY
CDR3 length: 14; J gene: TRBJ1-2; V gene: TRBV5-1; CDR3 protein: ASSYRDRGLGYGYT
CDR3 length: 13; J gene: TRBJ2-7; V gene: TRBV5-4; CDR3 protein: ASSLESGRRGEQY
CDR3 length: 13; J gene: TRBJ1-2; V gene: TRBV18; CDR3 protein: ASSQEQGSNYGYT
CDR3 length: 12; J gene: TRBJ2-7; V gene: TRBV4-3; CDR3 protein: ASTVRSREYEQY
CDR3 length: 12; J gene: TRBJ1-1; V gene: TRBV18; CDR3 protein: ASSTTEEDTEAF
CDR3 length: 16; J gene: TRBJ1-1; V gene: TRBV7-9; CDR3 protein: ASSLGRTGGLPNTEAF
CDR3 length: 13; J gene: TRBJ2-7; V gene: TRBV28; CDR3 protein: ASSFADRDGYEQY
CDR3 length: 14; J gene: TRBJ2-3; V gene: TRBV14; CDR3 protein: ASSQVGQGNTDTQY
CDR3 length: 12; J gene: TRBJ1-3; V gene: TRBV7-9; CDR3 protein: ASSTGQPGNTIY